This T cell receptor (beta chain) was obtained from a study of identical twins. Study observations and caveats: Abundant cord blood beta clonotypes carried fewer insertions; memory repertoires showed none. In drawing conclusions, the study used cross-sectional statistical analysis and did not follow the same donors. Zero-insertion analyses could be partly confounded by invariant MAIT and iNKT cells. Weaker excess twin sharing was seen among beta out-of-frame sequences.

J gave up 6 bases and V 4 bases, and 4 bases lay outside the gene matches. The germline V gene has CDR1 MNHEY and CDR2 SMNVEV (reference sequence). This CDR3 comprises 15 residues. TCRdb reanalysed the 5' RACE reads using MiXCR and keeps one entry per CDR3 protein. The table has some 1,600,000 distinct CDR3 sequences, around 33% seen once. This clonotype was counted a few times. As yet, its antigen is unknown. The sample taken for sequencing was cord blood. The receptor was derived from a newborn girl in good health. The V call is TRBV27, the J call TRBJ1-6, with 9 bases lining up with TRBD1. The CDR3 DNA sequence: TGTGCCAGCAGTTCACAGGGGGCGAGTAATTCACCCCTCCACTTT. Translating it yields CASSSQGASNSPLHF.